These T cell receptor beta chains were read from a single sample in a study of blood T cells in healthy people across ages. TCRdb itself ran the 5' RACE reads through MiXCR, one entry per CDR3 protein. This sample has about 780,000 distinct CDR3 sequences, with less than 60% found just once. The sample consisted of blood. These receptors all come from a man older than 75 in good health. Each CDR3 is given with its conserved first and last residue. Fields, in order: CDR3 length, clone size, J gene, V gene, D gene, CDR3 DNA, CDR3 protein. A D gene is named only where the DNA matches it firmly. Clone size is not always given. Where it is, it says once, few, many or a class for expanded clones.

15 - TRBJ1-4 TRBV28 - TGTGCCAGCAGCTCCATAGGGCGAGTTAATGAAAAACTGTTTTTT CASSSIGRVNEKLFF
13 - TRBJ2-7 TRBV25-1 - TGTGCCACTACCGATTCGTCCACCTACGAGCAGTACTTC CATTDSSTYEQYF
16 many TRBJ2-1 TRBV12-3/TRBV12-4 TRBD2 TGTGCCAGCAGTCGCCGACTAGCGGGATACCACAATGAGCAGTTCTTC CASSRRLAGYHNEQFF
16 - TRBJ2-1 TRBV5-5 TRBD2 TGTGCCAGCAGTTTTAGCGGGAAAAGCTCCTACAATGAGCAGTTCTTC CASSFSGKSSYNEQFF
16 many TRBJ2-7 TRBV20-1 TRBD2 TGCAGTGCTAGAGTGGGGACTAGCGGGAGTCCCTACGAGCAGTACTTC CSARVGTSGSPYEQYF
12 - TRBJ1-2 TRBV3-1 - TGTGCCAGCAGCCAAGAGGTTTATGGCTACACCTTC CASSQEVYGYTF
12 - TRBJ2-7 TRBV18 - TGTGCCAGCTCACCACAAATGAGCGAGCAGTACTTC CASSPQMSEQYF
16 - TRBJ2-1 TRBV7-3 TRBD2 TGTGCCAGCAGCCTAGGGACTAGCGGGATGGGGACTGAGCAGTTCTTC CASSLGTSGMGTEQFF
15 - TRBJ1-1 TRBV20-1 - TGCAGTGCTAGAGATTATTCAACGGGGGGCACTGAAGCTTTCTTT CSARDYSTGGTEAFF
14 - TRBJ2-5 TRBV5-1 - TGCGCCAGCAGCCCAAGACCGATACAAGAGACCCAGTACTTC CASSPRPIQETQYF
15 - TRBJ2-7 TRBV9 TRBD2 TGTGCCAGCAGCGTAGTAGCTAGCGGGACCGACGAGCAGTACTTC CASSVVASGTDEQYF
15 few TRBJ2-3 TRBV7-2 TRBD2 TGTGCCAGCAGCGTAGCTAGCGGAAGCACAGATACGCAGTATTTT CASSVASGSTDTQYF
13 - TRBJ2-7 TRBV30 - TGTGCCTGGAGCCGAGCGGCACCGGGAGAGCAGTACTTC CAWSRAAPGEQYF
12 - TRBJ1-2 TRBV28 TRBD1 TGTGCCAGCAGTCCAACAGGGGGTGGCTACACCTTC CASSPTGGGYTF
11 - TRBJ1-1 TRBV20-1 - TGCAGTGCTAGGACTGACACTGAAGCTTTCTTT CSARTDTEAFF
15 once TRBJ2-5 TRBV20-1 TRBD2 TGCAGTACAATAGCGGGAGAACTCTCCTACAATGAGCAGTACTTC CSTIAGELSYNEQYF
14 few TRBJ2-7 TRBV29-1 TRBD1 TGCAGCGTCACTCGAGCAAGGGGGCTCTACGAGCAGTACTTC CSVTRARGLYEQYF
14 few TRBJ2-7 TRBV5-5 - TGTGCCAGCAGCTTGAAGTTCGACTCCTACGAGCAGTACTTC CASSLKFDSYEQYF
16 - TRBJ2-1 TRBV20-1 TRBD2 TGCAGTGCTAGAGTGGCGGGGGGCCTTATGGACAATGAGCAGTTCTTC CSARVAGGLMDNEQFF
14 - TRBJ1-1 TRBV5-1 TRBD1 TGCGCCAGCAGCCCAGGGGGGGTCCGGACTGAAGCTTTCTTT CASSPGGVRTEAFF
13 few TRBJ2-7 TRBV10-3 - TGTGCCATCAGGTCTGAGTTACCCTACGAGCAGTACTTC CAIRSELPYEQYF
14 - TRBJ2-7 TRBV5-1 TRBD2 TGCGCCAGCAGCTTGGAGGGACTAGCACGCGAGCAGTACTTC CASSLEGLAREQYF
15 - TRBJ1-1 TRBV6-2/TRBV6-3 - TGCGCCAGCAGTACTCGGTTCGTGGTGGGCACTGAAGCTTTCTTT CASSTRFVVGTEAFF
15 once TRBJ2-1 TRBV11-3 - TGTGCCAGCAGCTTGAGGGACCCCTTCTACAATGAGCAGTTCTTC CASSLRDPFYNEQFF